A selection of T cell receptor beta chains follows, all from one sample in a study of blood T cell repertoires in COVID-19. Produced via immunoSEQ multiplex PCR; TCRdb's table is partial and in-frame only. The sample yields about 240,000 clones, 87% seen once. The specimen was peripheral blood. These receptors were collected from a man aged 55 to 69 who had recovered from COVID-19. CDR3s include the opening cysteine and the closing phenylalanine or tryptophan. D genes are given only for firm matches. Size is stated for part of the rows, as once, few or many counts, or as a class when the clone is expanded.

>TRBD2|TRBJ2-3|-|TRBV6-5
TGTGCCAGCAGTTATGGACTAGCAAGTAGGACAGATACGCAGTATTTT
CASSYGLASRTDTQYF
>TRBD1|TRBJ1-5|-|TRBV6-5
TGTGCCAGCAGACGGACAGGGATCGATCAGCCCCAGCATTTT
CASRRTGIDQPQHF
>-|TRBJ2-4|-|TRBV4-1
TGCGCCAGCAGCCCCCCAGGGGTAGGTTTAGCCAAAAACATTCAGTACTTC
CASSPPGVGLAKNIQYF
>TRBD1|TRBJ2-3|-|TRBV6-1
TGTGCCAGCAGTGAAGCGCTTCAGGGGGCAGATACGCAGTATTTT
CASSEALQGADTQYF
>TRBD2|TRBJ2-1|once|TRBV5-1
TGCGCCAGCAGCTTACTAGCGGGGGAGAATGAGCAGTTCTTC
CASSLLAGENEQFF
>-|TRBJ2-1|-|TRBV7-6
TGTGCCAGCAGCTTAGGCACTTTTGATGAGCAGTTCTTC
CASSLGTFDEQFF
>TRBD1|TRBJ1-4|-|TRBV27
TGTGCCAGCAGTTCAATACGGACAGGGCATGCAACTAATGAAAAACTGTTTTTT
CASSSIRTGHATNEKLFF
>-|TRBJ1-2|-|TRBV3-1/TRBV3-2
TGTGCCAGCAGCCAAGTTAGGGGAAACTATGGCTACACCTTC
CASSQVRGNYGYTF
>-|TRBJ1-2|-|TRBV6-5
TGTGCCAGCAGTTACGCCGGACAGCGTAATGGCTACACCTTC
CASSYAGQRNGYTF
>-|TRBJ2-6|-|TRBV11-2
TGTGCCAGCAGAAACATCTCCTCTGGGGCCAACGTCCTGACTTTC
CASRNISSGANVLTF
>-|TRBJ2-7|-|TRBV23-1
TGCGCCAGCAGTAACAGGGTTCCCTACGAGCAGTACTTC
CASSNRVPYEQYF
>-|TRBJ2-3|-|TRBV10-3
TGTGCCATCAGTGCCAACACAGATACGCAGTATTTT
CAISANTDTQYF
>-|TRBJ2-5|-|TRBV14
TGTGCCAGCAGCCAGTCAGCGGGTGGAATAGAGACCCAGTACTTC
CASSQSAGGIETQYF
>TRBD1|TRBJ2-5|-|TRBV5-4
TGTGCCAGCAGTTTCTACCGGGACAGCCAAGAGACCCAGTACTTC
CASSFYRDSQETQYF
>TRBD2|TRBJ2-3|few|TRBV7-2
TGTGCCAGCAGCTTAAATAGCGGGGGGGCAATAGATACGCAGTATTTT
CASSLNSGGAIDTQYF
>-|TRBJ2-3|-|TRBV10-3
TGTGCCACCACGGGAGCAAGCACAGATACGCAGTATTTT
CATTGASTDTQYF
>TRBD2|TRBJ2-1|-|TRBV11-2
TGTGCCAGCAGCTTCAGACTAGCGGGGATATACAATGAGCAGTTCTTC
CASSFRLAGIYNEQFF
>-|TRBJ1-1|-|TRBV2
TGTGCCAGCCTTAAGGGGCCGCCAGAGAGAGAAGCTTTCTTT
CASLKGPPEREAFF
>-|TRBJ2-2|-|TRBV27
TGTGCCAGCAACCAGGGTCACACCGGGGAGCTGTTTTTT
CASNQGHTGELFF
>-|TRBJ2-1|-|TRBV18
TGTGCCAGCTCACCAAAACGGGGGATTGAGGTTGAGCAGTTCTTC
CASSPKRGIEVEQFF
>-|TRBJ1-1|-|TRBV7-2
TGTGCCAGCAGCTTATTAGGGAGTAACACTGAAGCTTTCTTT
CASSLLGSNTEAFF
>-|TRBJ2-1|-|TRBV23-1
TGCGCCAGCAGCCGCGACAGTTACAATGAGCAGTTCTTC
CASSRDSYNEQFF
>-|TRBJ1-6|-|TRBV3-1/TRBV3-2
TGTGCCAGCAGCCAAGATCGACAGTATAATTCACCCCTCCACTTT
CASSQDRQYNSPLHF